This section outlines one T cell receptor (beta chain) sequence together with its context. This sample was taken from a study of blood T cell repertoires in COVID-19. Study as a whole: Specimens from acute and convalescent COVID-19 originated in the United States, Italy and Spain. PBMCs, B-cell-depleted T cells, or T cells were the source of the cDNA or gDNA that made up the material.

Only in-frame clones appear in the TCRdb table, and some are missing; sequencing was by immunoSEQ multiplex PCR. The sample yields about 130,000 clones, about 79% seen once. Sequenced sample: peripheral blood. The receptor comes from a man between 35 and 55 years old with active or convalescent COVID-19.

CDR3 region: CASRGGLYPTNEKLFF. The CDR3 region has the DNA TGTGCCAGCAGAGGGGGCCTTTACCCAACTAATGAAAAACTGTTTTTT. V usage is TRBV27 and J usage is TRBJ1-4, with TRBD1 matching 7 bases. This CDR3 contains 16 residues. Losses at the gene ends were 6 bases for V and 0 bases for J; bases not matched to a gene: 7. Germline V CDR1 and CDR2: MNHEY, SMNVEV (reference sequence).